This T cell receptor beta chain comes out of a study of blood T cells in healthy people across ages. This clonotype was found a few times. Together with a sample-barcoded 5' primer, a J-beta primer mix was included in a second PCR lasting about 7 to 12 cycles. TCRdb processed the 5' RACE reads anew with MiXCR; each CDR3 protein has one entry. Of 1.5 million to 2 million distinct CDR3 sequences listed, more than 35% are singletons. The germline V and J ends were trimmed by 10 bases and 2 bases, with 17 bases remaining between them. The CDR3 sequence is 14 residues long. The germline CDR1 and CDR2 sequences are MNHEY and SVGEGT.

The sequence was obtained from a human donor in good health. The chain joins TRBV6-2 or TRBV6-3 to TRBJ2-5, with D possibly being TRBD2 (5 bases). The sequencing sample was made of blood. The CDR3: CAIANLGEQETQYF. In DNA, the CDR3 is TGTGCCATCGCTAATCTCGGGGAGCAAGAGACCCAGTACTTC.